The 16 T cell receptor beta chains listed next were all sequenced from one sample in a study of cytomegalovirus exposure and HLA in healthy donors. Libraries were prepared by immunoSEQ multiplex PCR; TCRdb keeps only in-frame clonotypes and omits some of them. Among fewer than 200,000 clones listed, more than 75% were seen once. The sequenced sample consisted of PBMCs. Source of these receptors: a man aged 30 to 45 in good health and CMV-seropositive.

This chain links TRBV15 with TRBJ1-4; 7 bases are shared with TRBD1. This CDR3 region has 16 residues. Germline trimming cut 0 bases from V and 3 bases from J; bases unmatched to any gene: 4. The germline CDR1 and CDR2 sequences are LNHNV and YYDKDF (reference sequence). CDR3 loop: CATSRDRQGANEKLFF. DNA for the CDR3: TGTGCCACCAGCAGAGATCGACAGGGCGCTAATGAAAAACTGTTTTTT.

The chain links TRBV28 to TRBJ2-2; D may correspond to TRBD1 or TRBD2 (6 bases each). The germline V gene has CDR1 MDHEN and CDR2 SYDVKM. The CDR3 contains 12 residues. The V end was cut by 8 bases, the J end by 6 bases, with 10 bases between. As DNA, the CDR3 is TGTGCCAGCCGGGGGCCGGCCGGGGAGCTGTTTTTT. Translating it yields CASRGPAGELFF.

V usage is TRBV27 and J usage is TRBJ2-1; 12 nucleotides line up with TRBD2. The CDR3 covers 18 residues. Per germline, CDR1 MNHEY and CDR2 SMNVEV (reference sequence). Unmatched junction bases numbered 9, after V lost 5 bases and J lost 1 base. In DNA, the CDR3 is TGTGCCAGCAGTGCGCAACTAGCGGGGGGCCCTTCCTACAATGAGCAGTTCTTC. It translates to CASSAQLAGGPSYNEQFF.

The chain has TRBV4-1 and TRBJ2-1; 9 bases align to TRBD2. The trim removed 1 base at V and 4 bases at J, leaving 8 bases unmatched. Per germline, CDR1 MGHRA and CDR2 YSYEKL. CDR3 length equals 17 residues. The CDR3 loop is CASSQAGLAGKYNEQFF. The CDR3 nucleotides read TGCGCCAGCAGCCAAGCGGGCCTAGCGGGGAAATACAATGAGCAGTTCTTC.

The chain has TRBV9 and TRBJ2-2, with D maybe TRBD2 (5 bases). Germline V CDR1 and CDR2: SGDLS, YYNGEE. Trimming removed 4 bases at V and 2 bases at J, with 6 bases between. This CDR3 region has 13 residues. In DNA, the CDR3 is TGTGCCAGCAGCCCGGGAAACACCGGGGAGCTGTTTTTT. It yields the protein CASSPGNTGELFF.

This rearrangement joins TRBV4-1 to TRBJ2-5, with D perhaps matching TRBD1 or TRBD2 (6 bases each). The germline V gene encodes CDR1 MGHRA and CDR2 YSYEKL. CDR3 length: 15 residues. The V and J ends lost 1 base and 5 bases respectively, with 14 bases between them. The CDR3 region is CASSQASGARETQYF. Here the CDR3 DNA reads TGCGCCAGCAGCCAAGCTTCGGGGGCCCGGGAGACCCAGTACTTC.

The V call is TRBV6-5, the J call TRBJ1-1; the match to TRBD1 covers 10 bases. Germline V gives CDR1 MNHEY, CDR2 SVGAGI. The V gene end was trimmed by 6 bases and the J gene end by 4 bases; junction bases not matched to a gene: 2. CDR3 length equals 13 residues. CDR3 residues: CASSGQGVTEAFF. The CDR3 DNA reads as TGTGCCAGCAGCGGACAGGGGGTCACTGAAGCTTTCTTT.

The chain is built from TRBV5-6 and TRBJ2-1; tentative D call: TRBD1 (6 bases). Germline V gene lookup returns CDR1 SGHDT and CDR2 YYEEEE. The length of the CDR3 is 15 residues. The V end was cut by 4 bases, the J end by 4 bases, with 15 bases between. The DNA for the CDR3 is TGTGCCAGCAGCCTCGGACAGACAGTGTACAATGAGCAGTTCTTC. Translating gives CASSLGQTVYNEQFF.

The chain employs TRBV2 and TRBJ2-3; 8 nucleotides line up with TRBD1. Germline trimming cut 7 bases from V and 5 bases from J; bases unmatched to any gene: 5. The CDR3 length is 13 residues. Per the germline V gene, CDR1 is SNHLY and CDR2 is FYNNEI. The DNA for the CDR3 is TGTGCCAGCAAGGACAGGGAGAAAGATACGCAGTATTTT. Protein product: CASKDREKDTQYF.

The chain recombines TRBV2 with TRBJ1-6; TRBD1 matches at 8 bases. The CDR3 is 16 amino acids. Trimming took 7 bases from V and 4 from J; bases not matched to a gene: 9. In germline, CDR1 is SNHLY, CDR2 FYNNEI. The CDR3 DNA is TGTGCCAGCATGCCCACAGGACAGGGATATAATTCACCCCTCCACTTT. Amino acids: CASMPTGQGYNSPLHF.

The chain couples TRBV7-3 to TRBJ2-2; no clear D. This CDR3 is built from 15 residues. Germline V gene sequence: CDR1 SGHTA, CDR2 FQGTGA. V dropped 1 base and J dropped 3 bases, with 9 bases sitting between them. CDR3 DNA sequence: TGTGCCAGCAGCTTAAGAAGGGTGGACACCGGGGAGCTGTTTTTT. This sequence encodes CASSLRRVDTGELFF. The variable domain in full, completed from reference TRBV7-3 and TRBJ2-2, reads GAGVSQTPSNKVTEKGKYVELRCDPISGHTALYWYRQSLGQGPEFLIYFQGTGAADDSGLPNDRFFAVRPEGSVSTLKIQRTERGDSAVYLCASSLRRVDTGELFFGEGSRLTVL.

This sequence joins TRBV27 and TRBJ1-4, with D hard to call. CDR3 length: 17 amino acids. The germline gives CDR1 MNHEY, CDR2 SMNVEV (reference sequence). V lost 3 bases and J 3 bases, leaving 17 bases between the germline ends. Here the CDR3 DNA reads TGTGCCAGCAGTTTTTTCGGTCCGGGGAGGCCTAATGAAAAACTGTTTTTT. Protein product: CASSFFGPGRPNEKLFF.

The rearrangement links TRBV12-1 to TRBJ2-2; the D call in the table, TRBD2, was not verified against the DNA. TRBV12-1 is a listed pseudogene. This CDR3 is 10 amino acids long. CDR3 sequence reads: CVQRAGELFF. For the CDR3, the DNA is TGTGTCCAGAGGGCCGGGGAGCTGTTTTTT.

In its sample, this clone was seen once. The J gene is TRBJ2-5, the V gene TRBV7-7; weak D call: TRBD2 (5 bases). Germline-derived CDR1 and CDR2 are SSHAT and FNYEAQ (reference sequence). The CDR3 covers 19 residues. Deletions cut 1 base from V and 7 bases from J, with 28 bases between. The CDR3 protein is CASSLGPLEAGRRDRTQYF. The CDR3, as DNA: TGTGCCAGCAGCTTAGGACCACTAGAGGCAGGTCGCCGAGATAGGACCCAGTACTTC.

The chain links TRBV28 to TRBJ1-4; D might be TRBD1 (6 bases). CDR1 is MDHEN and CDR2 is SYDVKM in the germline V gene. The V and J ends lost 7 bases and 8 bases respectively, with 20 bases between them. This CDR3 is 15 amino acids long. The CDR3 DNA follows: TGTGCCAGCACCCCATGGGGACAAACCGACGAAAAACTGTTTTTT. It specifies CASTPWGQTDEKLFF. The full variable domain, with the rest looked up from reference TRBV28 and TRBJ1-4, is DVKVTQSSRYLVKRTGEKVFLECVQDMDHENMFWYRQDPGLGLRLIYFSYDVKMKEKGDIPEGYSVSREKKERFSLILESASTNQTSMYLCASTPWGQTDEKLFFGSGTQLSVL.

The chain links TRBV4-2 to TRBJ1-5, with D possibly TRBD1 on 5 matching bases. V lost 3 bases to trimming and J lost 3 bases, with 18 bases between them. Germline V lookup: CDR1 LGHNA, CDR2 YNFKEQ. The CDR3 spans 17 residues. For the CDR3, the DNA is TGTGCCAGCAGCCAGTCAACCACCGGGACTTTCAATCAGCCCCAGCATTTT. Encoded protein: CASSQSTTGTFNQPQHF.